The rows below give T cell receptor beta chains drawn from one sample of a study of OX40 agonist ivuxolimab in advanced cancers. TCRdb keeps only in-frame clones here, not all; method: immunoSEQ multiplex PCR. This repertoire shows around 60,000 clones, around 88% found once; its top ten account for around 0.61%. Specimen: CD4+ or CD8+ T cells sorted from blood, collected in a trial of the OX40 agonist ivuxolimab. The receptors shown here come from an adult with an advanced solid tumor such as melanoma, head and neck, liver or kidney cancer. The CDR3 runs from the conserved cysteine through the conserved F or W. Each record gives: CDR3 DNA, CDR3 protein, D gene, J gene, V gene, clone size, CDR3 length. The D gene is left open where the match is weak. Part of the rows lack a size; the others show once, few, many or a class for expanded clones.

cdr3_nt: TGTGCCAGCAGCTTGGAGGGGGCTGGGGCAGATACGCAGTATTTT
cdr3_aa: CASSLEGAGADTQYF
d_call: TRBD1
j_call: TRBJ2-3
v_call: TRBV5-5
clone_size: .
cdr3_length: 15

cdr3_nt: TGTGCCAGCACCCGGGACAGGGGCGGCCGAGAGACCCAGTACTTC
cdr3_aa: CASTRDRGGRETQYF
d_call: TRBD1
j_call: TRBJ2-5
v_call: TRBV27
clone_size: .
cdr3_length: 15

cdr3_nt: TGCGCCAGCAGCCAAGGCGGGCTAAGTCAGCACGAGCAGTACTTC
cdr3_aa: CASSQGGLSQHEQYF
d_call: .
j_call: TRBJ2-7
v_call: TRBV4-1
clone_size: once
cdr3_length: 15

cdr3_nt: TGTGCCAGCAGTCAAAAGGCAGCCGGGGAGCTGTTTTTT
cdr3_aa: CASSQKAAGELFF
d_call: .
j_call: TRBJ2-2
v_call: TRBV6-1
clone_size: few
cdr3_length: 13

cdr3_nt: TGTGCCAGTAGTATCCCGCCGCCTACTAACTATGGCTACACCTTC
cdr3_aa: CASSIPPPTNYGYTF
d_call: .
j_call: TRBJ1-2
v_call: TRBV19
clone_size: few
cdr3_length: 15

cdr3_nt: TGTGCCAGTAGTTTCCCGGCGGGGCTTGGGACAGATACGCAGTATTTT
cdr3_aa: CASSFPAGLGTDTQYF
d_call: .
j_call: TRBJ2-3
v_call: TRBV19
clone_size: .
cdr3_length: 16

cdr3_nt: TGTGCCACCAGCAGAGGTGGGACAATAGGCATTCAGTACTTC
cdr3_aa: CATSRGGTIGIQYF
d_call: .
j_call: TRBJ2-4
v_call: TRBV15
clone_size: .
cdr3_length: 14

cdr3_nt: TGTGCCAGCAGCTTAACTGGGGGAGCGGGGAATGAGCAGTTCTTC
cdr3_aa: CASSLTGGAGNEQFF
d_call: TRBD2
j_call: TRBJ2-1
v_call: TRBV7-3
clone_size: .
cdr3_length: 15

cdr3_nt: TGCGCCAGCAGCCAAGAGGCTAGCGGGAGGGCCAGGTACGAGCAGTACTTC
cdr3_aa: CASSQEASGRARYEQYF
d_call: TRBD2
j_call: TRBJ2-7
v_call: TRBV4-1
clone_size: few
cdr3_length: 17

cdr3_nt: TGTGCCAGCATAGCGGGAGTGGGAGATACGCAGTATTTT
cdr3_aa: CASIAGVGDTQYF
d_call: TRBD2
j_call: TRBJ2-3
v_call: TRBV6-5
clone_size: .
cdr3_length: 13

cdr3_nt: TGTGCCAGCAGCTTATCCCTAGCGGGAGGGGCCGGGGAGCTGTTTTTT
cdr3_aa: CASSLSLAGGAGELFF
d_call: TRBD2
j_call: TRBJ2-2
v_call: TRBV11-3
clone_size: .
cdr3_length: 16

cdr3_nt: TGTGCCACCAGCGGGGTTAATGAAAAACTGTTTTTT
cdr3_aa: CATSGVNEKLFF
d_call: .
j_call: TRBJ1-4
v_call: TRBV15
clone_size: .
cdr3_length: 12

cdr3_nt: TGTGCCAGCAGCTTATCCGGGGGCATCACTGAAGCTTTCTTT
cdr3_aa: CASSLSGGITEAFF
d_call: .
j_call: TRBJ1-1
v_call: TRBV7-3
clone_size: .
cdr3_length: 14

cdr3_nt: TGTGCTAGTGGTAGAACAGGGAACGGGGAGCTGTTTTTT
cdr3_aa: CASGRTGNGELFF
d_call: .
j_call: TRBJ2-2
v_call: TRBV12-5
clone_size: .
cdr3_length: 13

cdr3_nt: TGTGCCAGCAGCCCCTCGACAGGGGACCAAGAGACCCAGTACTTC
cdr3_aa: CASSPSTGDQETQYF
d_call: TRBD1
j_call: TRBJ2-5
v_call: TRBV11-2
clone_size: .
cdr3_length: 15

cdr3_nt: TGCGCCAGCAGCTTGGTTGGAGGACTTAATAAAAAACTGTTTTTT
cdr3_aa: CASSLVGGLNKKLFF
d_call: .
j_call: TRBJ1-4
v_call: TRBV5-1
clone_size: .
cdr3_length: 15

cdr3_nt: TGTGCCAGTACTAAGCAGGGGGCTGGAAACACCATATATTTT
cdr3_aa: CASTKQGAGNTIYF
d_call: TRBD1
j_call: TRBJ1-3
v_call: TRBV19
clone_size: .
cdr3_length: 14

cdr3_nt: TGTGCCAGCAGACCCCAGGCGAACACCGGGGAGCTGTTTTTT
cdr3_aa: CASRPQANTGELFF
d_call: .
j_call: TRBJ2-2
v_call: TRBV11-2
clone_size: once
cdr3_length: 14

cdr3_nt: TGTGCCAGCAGCTTCCCAAGGAGGCTAAAACCCTACAATGAGCAGTTCTTC
cdr3_aa: CASSFPRRLKPYNEQFF
d_call: .
j_call: TRBJ2-1
v_call: TRBV7-8
clone_size: few
cdr3_length: 17

cdr3_nt: TGTGCCAGCAGCTTTTGGACAGGGGATAACTATGGCTACACCTTC
cdr3_aa: CASSFWTGDNYGYTF
d_call: TRBD1
j_call: TRBJ1-2
v_call: TRBV7-9
clone_size: .
cdr3_length: 15

cdr3_nt: TGTGCCAGCAGCTTAAAGGGCGGGGAGAAAGAGACCCAGTACTTC
cdr3_aa: CASSLKGGEKETQYF
d_call: .
j_call: TRBJ2-5
v_call: TRBV7-9
clone_size: once
cdr3_length: 15

cdr3_nt: TGTGCCAGCAGTTGGGGGACAGGCGACGTCTATGGCTACACCTTC
cdr3_aa: CASSWGTGDVYGYTF
d_call: TRBD1
j_call: TRBJ1-2
v_call: TRBV28
clone_size: .
cdr3_length: 15

cdr3_nt: TGTGCCAGCTCACTAGGACAGGGTGATCAGCCCCAGCATTTT
cdr3_aa: CASSLGQGDQPQHF
d_call: TRBD1
j_call: TRBJ1-5
v_call: TRBV18
clone_size: .
cdr3_length: 14

cdr3_nt: TGTGCCACCCTATCCGGGCGGGAGTACTTC
cdr3_aa: CATLSGREYF
d_call: .
j_call: TRBJ2-7
v_call: TRBV28
clone_size: .
cdr3_length: 10

cdr3_nt: TGTGCCAGCAGTTTATCGTTGGGGGGGTCAGAGACCCAGTACTTC
cdr3_aa: CASSLSLGGSETQYF
d_call: TRBD2
j_call: TRBJ2-5
v_call: TRBV27
clone_size: .
cdr3_length: 15

cdr3_nt: TGTGCCAGTAAAAACTTCCCCACAGATACGCAGTATTTT
cdr3_aa: CASKNFPTDTQYF
d_call: .
j_call: TRBJ2-3
v_call: TRBV19
clone_size: .
cdr3_length: 13

cdr3_nt: TGTGCCAGCACCCGCGTCGCTAGCGGGACGGGCACCGGGGAGCTGTTTTTT
cdr3_aa: CASTRVASGTGTGELFF
d_call: TRBD2
j_call: TRBJ2-2
v_call: TRBV9
clone_size: .
cdr3_length: 17

cdr3_nt: TGTGCCAGTACCGCGACAGGGAGCAATCAGCCCCAGCATTTT
cdr3_aa: CASTATGSNQPQHF
d_call: TRBD1
j_call: TRBJ1-5
v_call: TRBV19
clone_size: few
cdr3_length: 14

cdr3_nt: TGCGCCAGCAGCTTGGCAGGGGGCGCTTTTGAGACCCAGTACTTC
cdr3_aa: CASSLAGGAFETQYF
d_call: TRBD1
j_call: TRBJ2-5
v_call: TRBV5-1
clone_size: .
cdr3_length: 15

cdr3_nt: TGTGCCAGTAGTAGTTCCAGGGGGCTGAACACTGAAGCTTTCTTT
cdr3_aa: CASSSSRGLNTEAFF
d_call: TRBD1
j_call: TRBJ1-1
v_call: TRBV19
clone_size: .
cdr3_length: 15

cdr3_nt: TGTGCCAGCAGCTTAGACAGTTGGGCCGGGGAGCTGTTTTTT
cdr3_aa: CASSLDSWAGELFF
d_call: .
j_call: TRBJ2-2
v_call: TRBV7-9
clone_size: .
cdr3_length: 14

cdr3_nt: TGTGCCAGCAGCCTTCTTGGAGGGGCCAGCACAGATACGCAGTATTTT
cdr3_aa: CASSLLGGASTDTQYF
d_call: .
j_call: TRBJ2-3
v_call: TRBV14
clone_size: .
cdr3_length: 16

cdr3_nt: TGCGCCAGCAGCTCTAGCGCGAACTCCTACGAGCAGTACTTC
cdr3_aa: CASSSSANSYEQYF
d_call: .
j_call: TRBJ2-7
v_call: TRBV5-1
clone_size: .
cdr3_length: 14

cdr3_nt: TGTGCCATCGCTTGGGCAGGGGTGAATGAGCAGTTCTTC
cdr3_aa: CAIAWAGVNEQFF
d_call: .
j_call: TRBJ2-1
v_call: TRBV10-3
clone_size: .
cdr3_length: 13

cdr3_nt: TGTGCCAGCAGCTCGCCGGGACAAGGAGACTACGAGCAGTACTTC
cdr3_aa: CASSSPGQGDYEQYF
d_call: .
j_call: TRBJ2-7
v_call: TRBV11-2
clone_size: once
cdr3_length: 15

cdr3_nt: TGTGCCAGCAGCTTAGCGGGCAGAGTAAATGAGCAGTTCTTC
cdr3_aa: CASSLAGRVNEQFF
d_call: .
j_call: TRBJ2-1
v_call: TRBV7-9
clone_size: .
cdr3_length: 14

cdr3_nt: TGTGCCACCAGCAACCCACCCACTTCCTACAATGAGCAGTTCTTC
cdr3_aa: CATSNPPTSYNEQFF
d_call: .
j_call: TRBJ2-1
v_call: TRBV15
clone_size: .
cdr3_length: 15

cdr3_nt: TGTGCCAGTAGTATGGAAACGGGGACAGGACTCAATCAGCCCCAGCATTTT
cdr3_aa: CASSMETGTGLNQPQHF
d_call: TRBD1
j_call: TRBJ1-5
v_call: TRBV19
clone_size: .
cdr3_length: 17

cdr3_nt: TGTGCCAGCAAGACAGGGTCCTATGGCTACACCTTC
cdr3_aa: CASKTGSYGYTF
d_call: TRBD1
j_call: TRBJ1-2
v_call: TRBV6-5
clone_size: few
cdr3_length: 12

cdr3_nt: TGTGCCAGCAGCTTCAGGGCGGATAATTCACCCCTCCACTTT
cdr3_aa: CASSFRADNSPLHF
d_call: .
j_call: TRBJ1-6
v_call: TRBV11-3
clone_size: .
cdr3_length: 14

cdr3_nt: TGCGCCAGCAGCCAACCGGACAGGGATAATGAAAAACTGTTTTTT
cdr3_aa: CASSQPDRDNEKLFF
d_call: TRBD1
j_call: TRBJ1-4
v_call: TRBV4-1
clone_size: .
cdr3_length: 15

cdr3_nt: TGTGCCAGCAGTCAAATGCCCCCGAGCACAGATACGCAGTATTTT
cdr3_aa: CASSQMPPSTDTQYF
d_call: .
j_call: TRBJ2-3
v_call: TRBV25-1
clone_size: few
cdr3_length: 15

cdr3_nt: TGTGCCAGCAGCTCTCCGGGGAGACAAGAGACCCAGTACTTC
cdr3_aa: CASSSPGRQETQYF
d_call: .
j_call: TRBJ2-5
v_call: TRBV7-2
clone_size: .
cdr3_length: 14

cdr3_nt: TGCGCCAGCAGCCAAGAGGGGACTAGCGGGCTTAGCTCCTACGAGCAGTACTTC
cdr3_aa: CASSQEGTSGLSSYEQYF
d_call: TRBD2
j_call: TRBJ2-7
v_call: TRBV4-1
clone_size: .
cdr3_length: 18

cdr3_nt: TGTGCCAGCAGTGACAGGGGCGGTCAGCCCCAGCATTTT
cdr3_aa: CASSDRGGQPQHF
d_call: TRBD1
j_call: TRBJ1-5
v_call: TRBV6-5
clone_size: .
cdr3_length: 13

cdr3_nt: TGTGCCAGCAGCTTGCCAGGGGGGCGGGGGCAGTACTTC
cdr3_aa: CASSLPGGRGQYF
d_call: .
j_call: TRBJ2-7
v_call: TRBV5-4
clone_size: .
cdr3_length: 13

cdr3_nt: TGTGCCAGCAGCTTGTTGGGAAACACCATATATTTT
cdr3_aa: CASSLLGNTIYF
d_call: .
j_call: TRBJ1-3
v_call: TRBV11-3
clone_size: .
cdr3_length: 12

cdr3_nt: TGTGCCAGCAGCGTGTCGACTAGCGGGAAGGTAGTAGAGACCCAGTACTTC
cdr3_aa: CASSVSTSGKVVETQYF
d_call: TRBD2
j_call: TRBJ2-5
v_call: TRBV9
clone_size: .
cdr3_length: 17

cdr3_nt: TGTGCCAGTAGTATGTGGGGGGAGCAGTTCTTC
cdr3_aa: CASSMWGEQFF
d_call: .
j_call: TRBJ2-1
v_call: TRBV19
clone_size: once
cdr3_length: 11

cdr3_nt: TGCGCCAGCAGCCAAGATGCCGCGGACAGGGGGCCACCAGATACGCAGTATTTT
cdr3_aa: CASSQDAADRGPPDTQYF
d_call: TRBD1
j_call: TRBJ2-3
v_call: TRBV4-1
clone_size: .
cdr3_length: 18

cdr3_nt: TGCGCCAGCAGCCCCAGGGAAGGCACCGGGGAGCTGTTTTTT
cdr3_aa: CASSPREGTGELFF
d_call: .
j_call: TRBJ2-2
v_call: TRBV4-1
clone_size: .
cdr3_length: 14

cdr3_nt: TGTGCCAGCAGCTCTCCTCGGCTGATGTGGGATTTT
cdr3_aa: CASSSPRLMWDF
d_call: .
j_call: TRBJ2-3
v_call: TRBV5-6
clone_size: .
cdr3_length: 12

cdr3_nt: TGTGCCAGCAGCCCAGAACAGGGGGCGAACTATGGCTACACCTTC
cdr3_aa: CASSPEQGANYGYTF
d_call: TRBD1
j_call: TRBJ1-2
v_call: TRBV5-4
clone_size: .
cdr3_length: 15

cdr3_nt: TGTGCCTGGATCAGGGACAGGGGAATAGGAGATACGCAGTATTTT
cdr3_aa: CAWIRDRGIGDTQYF
d_call: TRBD1
j_call: TRBJ2-3
v_call: TRBV30
clone_size: .
cdr3_length: 15

cdr3_nt: TGTGCCAGCAGCACCGACAGGGTTGGCGAGCAGTACTTC
cdr3_aa: CASSTDRVGEQYF
d_call: TRBD1
j_call: TRBJ2-7
v_call: TRBV5-4
clone_size: .
cdr3_length: 13

cdr3_nt: TGTGCCAGCAGCCCCTCGCGGGAGTGGTCCTACAATGAGCAGTTCTTC
cdr3_aa: CASSPSREWSYNEQFF
d_call: TRBD2
j_call: TRBJ2-1
v_call: TRBV11-2
clone_size: few
cdr3_length: 16

cdr3_nt: TGCAGCGTCAGACACGGTGGCGAGACCCAGTACTTC
cdr3_aa: CSVRHGGETQYF
d_call: .
j_call: TRBJ2-5
v_call: TRBV29-1
clone_size: .
cdr3_length: 12

cdr3_nt: TGTGCCAGCAGCTTGGGGACTAGGGAGGAAAAACTGTTTTTT
cdr3_aa: CASSLGTREEKLFF
d_call: .
j_call: TRBJ1-4
v_call: TRBV5-6
clone_size: .
cdr3_length: 14

cdr3_nt: TGTGCCAGCAGTAGCCGGGAGCCCGGGAACACCATATATTTT
cdr3_aa: CASSSREPGNTIYF
d_call: .
j_call: TRBJ1-3
v_call: TRBV6-6
clone_size: .
cdr3_length: 14

cdr3_nt: TGTGCCAGCAGTGAATTTGGACAGGGGGGTGGCTACACCTTC
cdr3_aa: CASSEFGQGGGYTF
d_call: TRBD1
j_call: TRBJ1-2
v_call: TRBV25-1
clone_size: .
cdr3_length: 14